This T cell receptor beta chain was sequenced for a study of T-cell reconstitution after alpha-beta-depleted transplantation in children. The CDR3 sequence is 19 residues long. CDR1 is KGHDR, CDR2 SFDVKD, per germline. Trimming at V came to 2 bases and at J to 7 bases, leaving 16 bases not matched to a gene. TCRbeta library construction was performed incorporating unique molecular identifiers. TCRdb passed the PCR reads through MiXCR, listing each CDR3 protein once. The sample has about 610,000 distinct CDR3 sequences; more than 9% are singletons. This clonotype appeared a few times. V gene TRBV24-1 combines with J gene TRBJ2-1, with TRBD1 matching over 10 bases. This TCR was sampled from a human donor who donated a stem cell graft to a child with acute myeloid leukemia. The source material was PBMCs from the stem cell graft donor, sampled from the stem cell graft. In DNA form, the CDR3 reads TGTGCCACCAGTGATTACGCTACTCCGGGACAGGGGTACGGGAATGAGCAGTTCTTC. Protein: CATSDYATPGQGYGNEQFF.